These 2 T cell receptor beta chains originate from one sample sequenced in a study of tumor-infiltrating lymphocytes in primary liver carcinoma. From around 0.5 ug total RNA, TCR beta cDNA was generated with a primer in the constant region. The TCR beta library was amplified through three nested multiplex PCR rounds in a modified ARM-PCR procedure. Both of the initial two PCR rounds ran for around 9 cycles and employed TRBV1-TRBV30 forward primers alongside a C-beta reverse primer. TCRdb reprocessed the multiplex PCR reads with MiXCR, giving one entry per CDR3 protein. The sample comprises roughly 49,000 distinct CDR3 sequences, around 82% of which are singletons, and approximately 25% rests with the top ten. Extraction of RNA together with DNA used about 17-31 mg of unsorted bulk tissue. The sequenced material came from liver tumor tissue from sampling region 5. As for subset: tumor region T5, tumor centre. These receptor sequences come from a man between 35 and 55 years old with primary liver carcinoma and hepatitis B virus infection.

Worth noting for this clonotype: The junction does not match germline at one end; this may be a read error. The CDR3 bases are TGTGCCGGCAGCTCATCCCGCGACTCCTCCTACGAGCAGTGCTTC. Protein product: CAGSSSRDSSYEQCF. The chain links TRBV11-1 to TRBJ2-7, with D unresolved. This CDR3 is 15 amino acids long. Germline lookup yields CDR1 SGHAT and CDR2 FQDESV (reference sequence).

This clonotype was counted many times. The chain links TRBV28 to TRBJ1-5; no reliable D call. This CDR3 spans 15 amino acids. Trimming stripped 5 bases from V and 0 bases from J, with 11 bases between. The germline gives CDR1 MDHEN, CDR2 SYDVKM. CDR3 loop: CASSPPGLSNQPQHF. Written as DNA, the CDR3 is TGTGCCAGCAGTCCCCCAGGACTTAGCAATCAGCCCCAGCATTTT.